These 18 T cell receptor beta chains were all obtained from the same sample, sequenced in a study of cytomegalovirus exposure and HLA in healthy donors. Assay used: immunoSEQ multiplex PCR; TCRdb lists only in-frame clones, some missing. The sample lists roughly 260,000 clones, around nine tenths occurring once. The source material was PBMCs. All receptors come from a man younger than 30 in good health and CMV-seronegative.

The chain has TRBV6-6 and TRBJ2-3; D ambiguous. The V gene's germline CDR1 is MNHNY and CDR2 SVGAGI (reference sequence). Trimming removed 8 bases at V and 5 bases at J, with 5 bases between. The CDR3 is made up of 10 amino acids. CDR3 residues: CASFGDTQYF. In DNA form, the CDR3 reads TGTGCCAGCTTCGGAGATACGCAGTATTTT.

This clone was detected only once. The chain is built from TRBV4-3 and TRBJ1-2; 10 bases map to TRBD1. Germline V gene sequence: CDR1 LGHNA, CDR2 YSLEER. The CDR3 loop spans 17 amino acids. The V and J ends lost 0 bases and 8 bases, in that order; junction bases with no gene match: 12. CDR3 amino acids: CASSQDPGQGDVYGYTF. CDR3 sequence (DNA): TGCGCCAGCAGCCAAGATCCCGGACAGGGGGATGTCTACGGCTACACCTTC.

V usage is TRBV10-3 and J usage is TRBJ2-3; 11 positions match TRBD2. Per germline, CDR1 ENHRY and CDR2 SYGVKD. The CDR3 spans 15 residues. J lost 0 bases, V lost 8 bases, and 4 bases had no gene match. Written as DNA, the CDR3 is TGTGCCATCGCTTCTAGCGGGGGGAGCACAGATACGCAGTATTTT. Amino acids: CAIASSGGSTDTQYF.

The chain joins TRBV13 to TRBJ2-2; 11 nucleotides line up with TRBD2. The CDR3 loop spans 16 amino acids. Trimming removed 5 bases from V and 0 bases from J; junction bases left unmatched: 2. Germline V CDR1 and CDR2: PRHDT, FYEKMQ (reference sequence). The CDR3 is CASSPGLAANTGELFF. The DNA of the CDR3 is TGTGCCAGCAGCCCGGGACTAGCGGCGAACACCGGGGAGCTGTTTTTT.

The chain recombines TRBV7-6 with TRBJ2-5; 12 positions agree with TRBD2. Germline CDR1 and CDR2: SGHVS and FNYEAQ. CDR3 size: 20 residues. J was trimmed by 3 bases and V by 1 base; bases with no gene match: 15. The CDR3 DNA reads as TGTGCCAGCAGCTTAGTGTCTGGACTAGCGGGGAATTGGCTCAAAGAGACCCAGTACTTC. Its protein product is CASSLVSGLAGNWLKETQYF.

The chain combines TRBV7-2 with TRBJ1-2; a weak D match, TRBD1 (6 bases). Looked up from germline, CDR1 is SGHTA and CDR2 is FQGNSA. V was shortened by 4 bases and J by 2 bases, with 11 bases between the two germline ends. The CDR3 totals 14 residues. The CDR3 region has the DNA TGTGCCAGCAGCTCCATTAGGGGGAACTATGGCTACACCTTC. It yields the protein CASSSIRGNYGYTF.

The CDR3 bases are TGCGCCAGCAGCCTTACAGGGCTAGGCGCCTACAATGAGCAGTTCTTC. Protein sequence: CASSLTGLGAYNEQFF. The chain employs TRBV5-1 and TRBJ2-1, with a tentative D call TRBD1 (6 bases). There are 16 residues in the CDR3. V lost 4 bases and J lost 2, with 16 bases in between. Germline CDR1 is SGHRS and CDR2 is YFSETQ.

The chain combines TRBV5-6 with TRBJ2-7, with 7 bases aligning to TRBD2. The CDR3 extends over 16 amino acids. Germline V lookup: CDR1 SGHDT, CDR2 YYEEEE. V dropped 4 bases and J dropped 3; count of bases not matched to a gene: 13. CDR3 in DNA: TGTGCCAGCAGCCCACCCGGGGCAGGGAGGGTCTACGAGCAGTACTTC. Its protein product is CASSPPGAGRVYEQYF.

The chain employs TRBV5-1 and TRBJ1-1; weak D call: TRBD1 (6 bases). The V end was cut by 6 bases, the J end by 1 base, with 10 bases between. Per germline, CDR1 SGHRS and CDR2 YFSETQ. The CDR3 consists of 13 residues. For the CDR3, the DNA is TGCGCCAGCACAGAGGGGGAGAACACTGAAGCTTTCTTT. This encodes CASTEGENTEAFF.

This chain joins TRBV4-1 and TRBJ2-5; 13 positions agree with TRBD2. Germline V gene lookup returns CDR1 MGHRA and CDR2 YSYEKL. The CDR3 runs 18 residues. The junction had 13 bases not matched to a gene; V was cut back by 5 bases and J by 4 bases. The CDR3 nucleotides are TGCGCCAGCAGCTTCATTGGAGGACTAGCGGGAGCGAGAGAGACCCAGTACTTC. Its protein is CASSFIGGLAGARETQYF.

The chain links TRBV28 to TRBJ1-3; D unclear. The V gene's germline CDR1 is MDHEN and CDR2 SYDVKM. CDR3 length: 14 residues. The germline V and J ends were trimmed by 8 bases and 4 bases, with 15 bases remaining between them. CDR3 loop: CASWVGGLGNTIYF. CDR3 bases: TGTGCCAGCTGGGTAGGAGGGCTCGGAAACACCATATATTTT. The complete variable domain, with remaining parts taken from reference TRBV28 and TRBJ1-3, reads DVKVTQSSRYLVKRTGEKVFLECVQDMDHENMFWYRQDPGLGLRLIYFSYDVKMKEKGDIPEGYSVSREKKERFSLILESASTNQTSMYLCASWVGGLGNTIYFGEGSWLTVV.

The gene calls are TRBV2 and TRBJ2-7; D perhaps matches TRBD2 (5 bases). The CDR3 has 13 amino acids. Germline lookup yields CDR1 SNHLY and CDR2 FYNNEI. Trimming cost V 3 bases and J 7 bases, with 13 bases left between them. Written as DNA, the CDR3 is TGTGCCAGCAGTGACGGACGGACGGGAGAGCAGTACTTC. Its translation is CASSDGRTGEQYF.

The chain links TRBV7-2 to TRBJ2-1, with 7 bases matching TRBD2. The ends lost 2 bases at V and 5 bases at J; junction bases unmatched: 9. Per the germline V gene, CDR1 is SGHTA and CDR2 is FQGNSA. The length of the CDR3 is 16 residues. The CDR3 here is CASSLSGLGTNNEQFF. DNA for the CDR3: TGTGCCAGCAGCTTAAGCGGCTTGGGGACTAACAATGAGCAGTTCTTC. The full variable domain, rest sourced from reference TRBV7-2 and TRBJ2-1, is GAGVSQSPSNKVTEKGKDVELRCDPISGHTALYWYRQSLGQGLEFLIYFQGNSAPDKSGLPSDRFSAERTGGSVSTLTIQRTQQEDSAVYLCASSLSGLGTNNEQFFGPGTRLTVL.

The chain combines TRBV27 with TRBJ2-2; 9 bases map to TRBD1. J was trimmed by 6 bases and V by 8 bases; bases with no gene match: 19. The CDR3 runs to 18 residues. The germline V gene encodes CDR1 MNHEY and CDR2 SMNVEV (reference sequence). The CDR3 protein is CASVRLTDHRGRPGELFF. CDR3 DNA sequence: TGTGCCAGCGTCCGACTAACCGACCACAGGGGGCGCCCCGGGGAGCTGTTTTTT.

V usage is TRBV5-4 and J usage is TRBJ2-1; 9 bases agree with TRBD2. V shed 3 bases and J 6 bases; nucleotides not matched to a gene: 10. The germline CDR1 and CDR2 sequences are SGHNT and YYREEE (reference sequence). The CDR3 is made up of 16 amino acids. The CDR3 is CASSSPQAGGTNEQFF. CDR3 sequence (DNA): TGTGCCAGCAGCTCGCCACAAGCGGGGGGCACCAATGAGCAGTTCTTC. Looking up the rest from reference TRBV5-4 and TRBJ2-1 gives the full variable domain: ETGVTQSPTHLIKTRGQQVTLRCSSQSGHNTVSWYQQALGQGPQFIFQYYREEENGRGNFPPRFSGLQFPNYSSELNVNALELDDSALYLCASSSPQAGGTNEQFFGPGTRLTVL.

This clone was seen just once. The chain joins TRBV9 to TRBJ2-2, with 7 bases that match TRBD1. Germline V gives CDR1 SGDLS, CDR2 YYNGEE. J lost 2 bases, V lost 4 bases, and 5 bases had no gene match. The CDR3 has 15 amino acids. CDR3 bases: TGTGCCAGCAGCTCTAGGACAGGTAACACCGGGGAGCTGTTTTTT. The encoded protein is CASSSRTGNTGELFF.

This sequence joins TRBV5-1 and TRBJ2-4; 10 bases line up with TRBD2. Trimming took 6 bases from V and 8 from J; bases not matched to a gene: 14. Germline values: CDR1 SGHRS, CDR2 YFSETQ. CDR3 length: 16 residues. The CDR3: CASTPTPASGGDIQYF. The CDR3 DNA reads TGCGCCAGCACACCAACTCCCGCTAGCGGGGGTGACATTCAGTACTTC.

CDR3 sequence reads: CASSPQALQETQYF. The CDR3 bases are TGCGCCAGCAGCCCCCAAGCGCTCCAAGAGACCCAGTACTTC. The chain links TRBV5-1 to TRBJ2-5; D is uncertain. Germline V gene sequence: CDR1 SGHRS, CDR2 YFSETQ. CDR3 size: 14 residues. Trimming took off 4 bases at V and 1 base at J, with 11 bases between the two ends. Based on the CDR3 plus reference TRBV5-1 and TRBJ2-5, the full variable domain is KAGVTQTPRYLIKTRGQQVTLSCSPISGHRSVSWYQQTPGQGLQFLFEYFSETQRNKGNFPGRFSGRQFSNSRSEMNVSTLELGDSALYLCASSPQALQETQYFGPGTRLLVL.